This T cell receptor beta chain derives from a study of memory CD4+ T cells and cytomegalovirus serostatus (dated by TCRdb to the late 2010s). Study-level background: A total of some 35 healthy Belgian adults, of whom 9 were CMV seropositive and some 25 were CMV seronegative, were included in the cohort. To replicate a published TCR-based CMV serostatus classifier, the researchers sequenced the CD4+ memory TCRbeta repertoires of a Belgian cohort whose cytomegalovirus serostatus was known. What the research found in general, with its limitations: Only CD4+CD45RO+ memory cells were sequenced, unlike the original study, which covered naive and memory CD4+ and CD8+ populations. Among the roughly 160 previously reported CMV-associated TCRbeta sequences, 65 to 85 showed up in the CD4+ memory repertoires, with each one found in between one and five individuals. Results were interpreted as suggesting that the CMV-associated TCR signature is largely present in the CD4+ memory repertoire. A median bootstrapped AUC of roughly 0.95 with a 95% CI of 0.76-1.00 was achieved on the Belgian cohort by the original-framework classifier. For CMV serostatus prediction, a median bootstrapped AUC of 0.95 was reached with the original framework, and a median bootstrapped AUC of around 0.9 was reached with a US-trained random forest.

A FACSAria II was used to sort memory CD4+ T cells, defined as single viable CD3+CD4+CD8-CD45RO+ cells. CMV serostatus was determined with a Roche Elecsys assay detecting serum IgG against CMV pp150, pp28, p38 and p52. After the samples were thawed, total CD4+ T cells were enriched through positive selection using CD4 magnetic microbeads. The samples came from a different study that was designed specifically to examine the CD4+ T cell memory repertoire. Peripheral blood mononuclear cells were isolated and cryopreserved according to standard operating procedures, and serum was kept at -80 degrees C. The staining used CD3-PerCP (BW264/56), CD4-APC (RPA-T4), CD45RO-PE (UCHT1) and CD8-Pacific Orange (3B5) antibodies, and Sytox blue was used to exclude non-viable cells. Relative to germline, V is 4 bases shorter and J is 2 bases shorter, with 11 bases between their ends. The CDR3 contains 13 residues, cysteine and phenylalanine counted. Here the CDR3 DNA is all that survives: 39 bases in frame from base 1. Looking up the germline V gene (reference sequence) yields CDR1 GTSNPN and CDR2 SVGIG.

A word on this clone: Its antigen is still unknown. Base qualities were left out, and no much larger clone turns up one base away.

Genomic DNA was extracted from sorted cells with the Quick-DNA Microprep Kit. Amplification of TCRbeta DNA was done with the immunoSEQ hsTCRbeta kit, following the protocol from the manufacturer. An Illumina MiSeq instrument was used to sequence the TCRbeta libraries. Processing in the source paper ran as follows. Once out-of-frame sequences had been removed, a few million distinct TCRbeta sequences were left, which works out to an average of approximately 63,000 per individual. Each individual was scored according to the count of about 150 previously reported CMV-associated TCRbeta sequences and the total productive distinct TCRbeta count. A beta-binomial model was reimplemented in Python, and scikit-learn random forests with default parameters were trained on data from the US cohort. Classifier performance on the Belgian cohort was summarized as median AUC with percentile confidence intervals calculated over 10,000 bootstrap iterations. Held by TCRdb, this immuneACCESS table contains in-frame sequences only and omits some clones. Under half of the omission traces to an unresolved V gene where checked; the cause of the rest is unknown. From that table come the V and J calls and clone size; the DNA was used to work out D and trimming. The sample profile shows about 50,000 clones; 82% of them were found once. Of the sample, roughly 0.6% falls within the top ten clones.

The sequence links TRBV30 to TRBJ1-1; the D gene is perhaps TRBD1, from 5 matching bases. The sample taken for sequencing was memory CD4+ T cells from blood. The clonotype originates from an adult in good health and CMV-seronegative. CDR3 protein: CAWNRGFNTEAFF. The DNA sequence is TGTGCCTGGAATCGGGGGTTCAACACTGAAGCTTTCTTT. Outside the CDR3, residues come from the reference TRBV30 and TRBJ1-1 proteins, so the full variable domain is: SQTIHQWPATLVQPVGSPLSLECTVEGTSNPNLYWYRQAAGRGLQLLFYSVGIGQISSEVPQNLSASRPQDRQFILSSKKLLLSDSGFYLCAWNRGFNTEAFFGQGTRLTVV.